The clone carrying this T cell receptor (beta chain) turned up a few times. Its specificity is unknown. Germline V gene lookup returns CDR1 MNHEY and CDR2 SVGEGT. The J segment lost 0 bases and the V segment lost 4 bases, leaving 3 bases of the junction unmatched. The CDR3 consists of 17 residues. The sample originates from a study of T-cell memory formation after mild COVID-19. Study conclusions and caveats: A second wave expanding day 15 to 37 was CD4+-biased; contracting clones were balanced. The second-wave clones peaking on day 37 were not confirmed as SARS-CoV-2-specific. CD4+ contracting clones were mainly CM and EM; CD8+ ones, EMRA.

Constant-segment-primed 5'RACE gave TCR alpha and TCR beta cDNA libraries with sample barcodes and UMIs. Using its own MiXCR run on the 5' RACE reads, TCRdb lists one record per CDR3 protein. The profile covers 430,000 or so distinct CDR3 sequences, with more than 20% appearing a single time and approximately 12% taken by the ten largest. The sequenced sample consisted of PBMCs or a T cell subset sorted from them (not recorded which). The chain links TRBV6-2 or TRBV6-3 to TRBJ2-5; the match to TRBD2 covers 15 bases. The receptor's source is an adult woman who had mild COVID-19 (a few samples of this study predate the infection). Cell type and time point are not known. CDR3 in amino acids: CASSFGTSGGYQETQYF. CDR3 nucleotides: TGTGCCAGCAGTTTTGGGACTAGCGGGGGGTACCAAGAGACCCAGTACTTC.